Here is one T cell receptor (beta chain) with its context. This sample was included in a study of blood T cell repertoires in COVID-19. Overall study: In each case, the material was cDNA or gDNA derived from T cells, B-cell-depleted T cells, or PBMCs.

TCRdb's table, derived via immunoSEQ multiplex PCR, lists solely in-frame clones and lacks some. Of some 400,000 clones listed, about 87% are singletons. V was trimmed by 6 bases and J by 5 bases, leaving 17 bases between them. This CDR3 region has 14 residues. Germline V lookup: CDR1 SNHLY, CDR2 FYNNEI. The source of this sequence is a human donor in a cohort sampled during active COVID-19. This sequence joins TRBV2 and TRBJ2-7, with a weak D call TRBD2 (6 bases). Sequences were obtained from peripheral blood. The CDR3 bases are TGTGCCAGCAGGAGGGACTCCCCGGCGGACGAGCAGTACTTC. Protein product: CASRRDSPADEQYF.